These T cell receptor beta chains were read from a single sample in a study of T cell clones after liver transplantation. Sequencing was performed with immunoSEQ multiplex PCR; in TCRdb, only in-frame clones are kept and a portion is missing. Here the sample spans about 53,000 clones, less than 85% being singletons. Material: CD4+ T cells from blood, obtained before liver transplant. Source of these receptors: a human donor who received a liver transplant. The CDR3 runs from the conserved cysteine through the conserved F or W. D genes are given only for firm matches. Clone size is not always given. Where it is, it says once, few, many or a class for expanded clones.

TRBV30	NA	15	TRBJ1-3	few	CAWGTPRRSGNTIYF	TGTGCCTGGGGAACTCCCCGGCGCTCTGGAAACACCATATATTTT
TRBV4-1	TRBD2	20	TRBJ2-5	NA	CASSQDARTRTSGRRETQYF	TGCGCCAGCAGCCAAGACGCACGGACCCGGACTAGCGGGAGAAGGGAGACCCAGTACTTC
TRBV27	TRBD2	17	TRBJ2-1	NA	CASSKEGIAGGGNEQFF	TGTGCCAGCAGTAAGGAAGGCATAGCGGGAGGCGGGAATGAGCAGTTCTTC
TRBV10-3	NA	13	TRBJ2-3	NA	CATAPPGTDTQYF	TGTGCCACCGCTCCCCCCGGTACAGATACGCAGTATTTT
TRBV15	NA	14	TRBJ2-7	NA	CATSSELSSYEQYF	TGTGCCACCAGCAGTGAACTCTCCTCCTACGAGCAGTACTTC
TRBV7-2	NA	14	TRBJ1-2	NA	CASSPRGLKNGYTF	TGTGCCAGCAGCCCCCGAGGACTGAAGAATGGCTACACCTTC
TRBV7-2	TRBD1	17	TRBJ1-2	NA	CASSLGQTFSGNYGYTF	TGTGCCAGCAGCTTGGGACAGACCTTCTCCGGAAACTATGGCTACACCTTC
TRBV7-7	NA	13	TRBJ1-3	NA	CARTRDIGNTIYF	TGTGCCAGGACCCGGGACATTGGAAACACCATATATTTT
TRBV7-3	TRBD2	15	TRBJ2-3	NA	CASSLAGGTSDTQYF	TGTGCCAGCAGCTTAGCGGGGGGGACGTCAGATACGCAGTATTTT
TRBV2	NA	14	TRBJ1-6	NA	CASGGGFYNSPLHF	TGTGCCAGCGGGGGCGGGTTCTATAATTCACCCCTCCACTTT
TRBV18	NA	11	TRBJ1-1	NA	CASSPRTEAFF	TGTGCCAGCTCACCAAGAACTGAAGCTTTCTTT
TRBV19	NA	21	TRBJ2-7	NA	CASSIDLYYWQDSPTGGEQYF	TGTGCCAGTAGTATAGATCTATACTACTGGCAGGATTCGCCGACGGGTGGGGAGCAGTACTTC
TRBV7-2	NA	15	TRBJ2-2	NA	CASSLVAGYTGELFF	TGTGCCAGCAGCTTAGTAGCCGGATACACCGGGGAGCTGTTTTTT
TRBV6-6	NA	13	TRBJ1-4	NA	CATGGRVDEKLFF	TGTGCCACTGGAGGCAGGGTGGACGAAAAACTGTTTTTT
TRBV9	TRBD2	14	TRBJ2-1	once	CASSVPSGGTGIIF	TGTGCCAGCAGCGTACCTAGCGGGGGGACCGGCATAATCTTC
TRBV2	NA	12	TRBJ1-2	NA	CASSESRTGYTF	TGTGCCAGCAGTGAATCTCGGACAGGCTACACCTTC
TRBV4-1	NA	14	TRBJ1-2	NA	CASSHGTTNYGYTF	TGCGCCAGCAGCCACGGGACAACTAACTATGGCTACACCTTC
TRBV10-3	TRBD2	13	TRBJ2-3	NA	CATWTSGGSTQYF	TGTGCCACCTGGACTAGCGGGGGGAGTACGCAGTATTTT
TRBV19	TRBD1	15	TRBJ1-5	NA	CASSSGQGRSQPQHF	TGTGCCAGTAGTTCCGGACAGGGGCGCTCTCAGCCCCAGCATTTT
TRBV5-6	TRBD2	15	TRBJ2-3	NA	CASSFKAGGTDTQYF	TGTGCCAGCAGCTTTAAAGCGGGGGGAACAGATACGCAGTATTTT
TRBV5-1	NA	14	TRBJ2-7	once	CASSVLGTPSEQYF	TGCGCCAGCAGCGTTCTCGGGACTCCCTCCGAGCAGTACTTC
TRBV6-1	NA	15	TRBJ2-3	NA	CASRGNKLGTDTQYF	TGTGCCAGCCGAGGAAACAAACTTGGCACAGATACGCAGTATTTT
TRBV7-2	NA	16	TRBJ1-1	NA	CASSLQFGLRRTEAFF	TGTGCCAGCAGCTTACAGTTCGGCTTACGACGCACTGAAGCTTTCTTT
TRBV19	NA	16	TRBJ2-7	NA	CASSIDLPGARYEQYF	TGTGCCAGTAGTATAGATCTACCGGGGGCAAGGTACGAGCAGTACTTC
TRBV11-3	NA	12	TRBJ2-7	NA	CASSHPAGEQYF	TGTGCCAGCAGCCATCCGGCCGGCGAGCAGTACTTC
TRBV4-1	TRBD2	16	TRBJ2-7	NA	CASSGRPRLARDEQYF	TGCGCCAGCAGCGGTCGCCCGCGACTAGCAAGAGACGAGCAGTACTTC
TRBV5-4	TRBD1	14	TRBJ2-7	NA	CASSTRDRGDEQYF	TGTGCCAGCAGCACACGGGACAGGGGAGACGAGCAGTACTTC
TRBV28	TRBD1	15	TRBJ1-2	NA	CASSPPTGEANGYTF	TGTGCCAGCAGTCCCCCGACAGGGGAGGCGAATGGCTACACCTTC
TRBV5-5	NA	12	TRBJ1-2	few	CASSLDNYGYTF	TGTGCCAGCTCCCTAGATAACTATGGCTACACCTTC
TRBV7-2	NA	13	TRBJ2-7	NA	CASRNSGVLEQYF	TGTGCCAGCAGGAACTCTGGGGTGTTGGAGCAGTACTTC
TRBV27	NA	9	TRBJ2-7	NA	CASSGPQYF	TGTGCCAGCTCTGGCCCGCAGTACTTC
TRBV29-1	NA	13	TRBJ2-5	NA	CSVDRGTGETQYF	TGCAGCGTTGATAGGGGAACGGGGGAGACCCAGTACTTC
TRBV10-3	NA	14	TRBJ2-7	NA	CAISEKDGPYEQYF	TGTGCCATCAGTGAGAAGGACGGCCCCTACGAGCAGTACTTC
TRBV5-1	NA	14	TRBJ2-3	few	CASSPGDNTDTQYF	TGCGCCAGCAGCCCGGGGGACAACACAGATACGCAGTATTTT
TRBV4-2	NA	16	TRBJ2-5	NA	CASSQDLFPSAEGQYF	TGTGCCAGCAGCCAAGATTTGTTTCCGAGTGCAGAGGGCCAGTACTTC
TRBV6-1	NA	10	TRBJ1-2	NA	CASSEIGYTF	TGTGCCAGCAGTGAAATCGGCTACACCTTC